This T cell receptor (beta chain) was profiled in a study of T cell repertoires in cytomegalovirus infection. Germline V lookup: CDR1 SGHRS, CDR2 YFSETQ. The CDR3 has 20 amino acids. V gave up 4 bases and J gave up 1 base; unmatched junction bases: 17. This clonotype appeared a few times. Its antigen is currently unknown. A single record per CDR3 protein comes from TCRdb applying MiXCR to the reads. The table records hundreds of thousands of distinct CDR3 sequences, more than 20% of them present only once. Findings and caveats of the study: There were HLA-C-restricted CMV-specific TCR beta clonotypes dominating the ex vivo response. Accumulated public TCR beta family frequency recognized individuals carrying CMV together with the relevant HLA.

Sequenced: CD8+ T cells from PBMCs. The source of this sequence is a human donor in good health (CMV status not recorded). Some clones in this sample may be carry-over from other donors' samples. The chain combines TRBV5-1 with TRBJ2-2; 9 nucleotides match TRBD1. DNA for the CDR3: TGCGCCAGCAGCCCCATCCGGGACAGGGCTACCGTCGAGAACACCGGGGAGCTGTTTTTT. It is translated as CASSPIRDRATVENTGELFF.